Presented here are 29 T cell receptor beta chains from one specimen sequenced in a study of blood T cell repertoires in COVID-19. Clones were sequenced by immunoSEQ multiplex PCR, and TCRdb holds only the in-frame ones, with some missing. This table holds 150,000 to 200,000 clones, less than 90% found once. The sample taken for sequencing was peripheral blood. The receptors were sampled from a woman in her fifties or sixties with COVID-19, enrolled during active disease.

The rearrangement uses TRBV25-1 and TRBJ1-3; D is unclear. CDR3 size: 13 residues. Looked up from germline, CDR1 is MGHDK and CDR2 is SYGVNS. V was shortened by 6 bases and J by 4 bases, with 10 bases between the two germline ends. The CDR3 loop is CASSPSGGNTIYF. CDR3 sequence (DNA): TGTGCCAGCAGCCCCTCAGGAGGAAACACCATATATTTT.

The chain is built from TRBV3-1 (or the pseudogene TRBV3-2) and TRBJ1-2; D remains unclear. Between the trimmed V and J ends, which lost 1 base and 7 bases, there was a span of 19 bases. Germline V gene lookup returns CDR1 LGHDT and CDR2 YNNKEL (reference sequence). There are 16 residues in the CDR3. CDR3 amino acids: CASSQGSGLLRAGYTF. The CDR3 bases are TGTGCCAGCAGCCAAGGGTCGGGTCTTCTGCGGGCTGGCTACACCTTC.

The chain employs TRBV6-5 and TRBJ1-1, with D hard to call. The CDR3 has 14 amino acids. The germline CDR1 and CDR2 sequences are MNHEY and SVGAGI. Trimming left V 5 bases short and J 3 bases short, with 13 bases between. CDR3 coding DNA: TGTGCCAGCAGTCGGCGAGGAGATGACACTGAAGCTTTCTTT. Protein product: CASSRRGDDTEAFF.

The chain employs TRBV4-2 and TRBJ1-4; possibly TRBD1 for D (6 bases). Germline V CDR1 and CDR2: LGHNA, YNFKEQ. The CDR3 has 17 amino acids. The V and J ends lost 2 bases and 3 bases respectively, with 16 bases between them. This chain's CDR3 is CASSQLPGGRSNEKLFF. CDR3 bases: TGTGCCAGCAGCCAATTGCCCGGGGGGCGGTCTAATGAAAAACTGTTTTTT.

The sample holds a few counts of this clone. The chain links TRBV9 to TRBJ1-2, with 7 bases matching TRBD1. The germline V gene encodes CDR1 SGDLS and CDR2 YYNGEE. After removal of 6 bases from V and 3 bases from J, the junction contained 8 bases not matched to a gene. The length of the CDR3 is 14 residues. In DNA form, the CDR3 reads TGTGCCAGCACCCCTGGGCAGGGGGACTATGGCTACACCTTC. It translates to CASTPGQGDYGYTF.

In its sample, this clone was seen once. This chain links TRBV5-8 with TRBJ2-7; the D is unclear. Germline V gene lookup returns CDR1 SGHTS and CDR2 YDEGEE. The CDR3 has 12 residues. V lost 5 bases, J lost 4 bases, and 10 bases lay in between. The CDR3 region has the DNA TGTGCCAGCAGTTTTTCAGATTACGAGCAGTACTTC. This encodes CASSFSDYEQYF.

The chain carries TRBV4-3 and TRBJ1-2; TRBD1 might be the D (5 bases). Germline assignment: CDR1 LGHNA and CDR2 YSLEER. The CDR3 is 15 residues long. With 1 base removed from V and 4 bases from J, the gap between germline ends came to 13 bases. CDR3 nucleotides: TGCGCCAGCAGCCAAGCGTCGGCAGGGCTCTATGGCTACACCTTC. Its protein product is CASSQASAGLYGYTF.

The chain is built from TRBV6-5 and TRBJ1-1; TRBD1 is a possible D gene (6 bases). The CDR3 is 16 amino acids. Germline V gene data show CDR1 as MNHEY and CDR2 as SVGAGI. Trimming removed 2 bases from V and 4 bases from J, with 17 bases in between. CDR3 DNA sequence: TGTGCCAGCAGTTACGTGTCGCGGGGGGCAAGCACTGAAGCTTTCTTT. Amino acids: CASSYVSRGASTEAFF.

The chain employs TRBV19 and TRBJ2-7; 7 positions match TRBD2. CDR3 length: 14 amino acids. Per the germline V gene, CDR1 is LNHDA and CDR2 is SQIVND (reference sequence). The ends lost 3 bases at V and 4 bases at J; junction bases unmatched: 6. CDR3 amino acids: CASSIRAGAYEQYF. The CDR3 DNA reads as TGTGCCAGTAGTATCCGCGCGGGAGCTTACGAGCAGTACTTC.

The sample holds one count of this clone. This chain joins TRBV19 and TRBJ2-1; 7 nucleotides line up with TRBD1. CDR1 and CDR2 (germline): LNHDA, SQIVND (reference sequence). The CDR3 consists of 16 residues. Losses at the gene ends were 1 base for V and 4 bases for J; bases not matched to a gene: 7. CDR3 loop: CASSIGTGLRYNEQFF. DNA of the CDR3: TGTGCCAGTAGTATAGGGACAGGTTTGCGATACAATGAGCAGTTCTTC.

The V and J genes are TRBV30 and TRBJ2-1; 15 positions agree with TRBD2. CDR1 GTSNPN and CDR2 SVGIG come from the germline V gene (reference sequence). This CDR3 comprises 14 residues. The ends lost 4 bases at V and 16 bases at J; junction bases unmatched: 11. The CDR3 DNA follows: TGTGCCTGGAACAACGGACTAGCGGGAGGGCACTACTTCTTC. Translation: CAWNNGLAGGHYFF.

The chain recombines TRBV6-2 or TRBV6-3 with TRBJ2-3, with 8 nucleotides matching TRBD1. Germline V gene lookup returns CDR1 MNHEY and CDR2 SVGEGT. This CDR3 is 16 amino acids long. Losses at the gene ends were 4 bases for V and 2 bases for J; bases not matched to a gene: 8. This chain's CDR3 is CASSFRTGRSTDTQYF. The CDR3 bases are TGTGCCAGCAGTTTCCGGACAGGGAGGTCCACAGATACGCAGTATTTT.

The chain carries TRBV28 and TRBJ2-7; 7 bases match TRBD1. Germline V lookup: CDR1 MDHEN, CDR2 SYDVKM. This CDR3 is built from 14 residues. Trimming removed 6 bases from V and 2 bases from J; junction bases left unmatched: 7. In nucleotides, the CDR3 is TGTGCCAGCAGCGGGACAGTTTTCCCCTACGAGCAGTACTTC. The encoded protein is CASSGTVFPYEQYF.

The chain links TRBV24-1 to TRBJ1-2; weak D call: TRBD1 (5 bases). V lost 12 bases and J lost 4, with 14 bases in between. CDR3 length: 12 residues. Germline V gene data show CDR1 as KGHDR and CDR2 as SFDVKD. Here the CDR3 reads CAHLRGVYGYTF. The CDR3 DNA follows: TGTGCCCACCTCCGGGGGGTCTATGGCTACACCTTC.

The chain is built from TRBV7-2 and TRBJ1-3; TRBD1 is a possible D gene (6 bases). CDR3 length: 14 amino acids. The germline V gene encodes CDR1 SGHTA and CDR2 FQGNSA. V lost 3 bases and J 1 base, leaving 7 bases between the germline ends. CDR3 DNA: TGTGCCAGCAGCTTCCAGGGGTCTGGAAACACCATATATTTT. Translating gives CASSFQGSGNTIYF.

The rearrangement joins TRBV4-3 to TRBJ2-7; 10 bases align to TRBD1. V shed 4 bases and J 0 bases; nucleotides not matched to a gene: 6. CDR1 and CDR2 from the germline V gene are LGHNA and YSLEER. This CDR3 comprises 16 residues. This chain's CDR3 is CASSRSGQGSSYEQYF. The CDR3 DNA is TGCGCCAGCAGCCGGTCGGGACAGGGGAGCTCCTACGAGCAGTACTTC.

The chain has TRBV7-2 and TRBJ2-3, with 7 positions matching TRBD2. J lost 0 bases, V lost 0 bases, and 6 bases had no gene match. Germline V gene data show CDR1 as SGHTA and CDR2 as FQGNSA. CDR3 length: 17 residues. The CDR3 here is CASSLALFGRSTDTQYF. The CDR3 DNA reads TGTGCCAGCAGCTTAGCCCTCTTCGGGAGGAGCACAGATACGCAGTATTTT.

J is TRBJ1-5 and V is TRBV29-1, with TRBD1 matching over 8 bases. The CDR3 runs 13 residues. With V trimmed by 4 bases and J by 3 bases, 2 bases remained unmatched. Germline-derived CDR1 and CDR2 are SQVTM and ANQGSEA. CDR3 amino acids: CSVGTGINQPQHF. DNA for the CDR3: TGCAGCGTTGGGACAGGGATCAATCAGCCCCAGCATTTT.

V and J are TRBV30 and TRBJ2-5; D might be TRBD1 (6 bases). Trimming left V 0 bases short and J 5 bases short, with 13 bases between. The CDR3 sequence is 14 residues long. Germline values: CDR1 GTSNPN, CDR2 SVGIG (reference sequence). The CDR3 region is CAWSVRAQGETQYF. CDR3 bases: TGTGCCTGGAGTGTACGGGCCCAGGGGGAGACCCAGTACTTC. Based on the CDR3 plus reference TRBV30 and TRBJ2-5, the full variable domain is SQTIHQWPATLVQPVGSPLSLECTVEGTSNPNLYWYRQAAGRGLQLLFYSVGIGQISSEVPQNLSASRPQDRQFILSSKKLLLSDSGFYLCAWSVRAQGETQYFGPGTRLLVL.

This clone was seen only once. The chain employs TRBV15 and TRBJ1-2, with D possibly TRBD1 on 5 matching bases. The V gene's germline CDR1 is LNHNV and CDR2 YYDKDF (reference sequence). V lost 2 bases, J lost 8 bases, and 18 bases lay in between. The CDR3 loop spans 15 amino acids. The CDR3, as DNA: TGTGCCACCAGCAGATCCTGGGGGACTCCGGGGGGCTACACCTTC. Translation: CATSRSWGTPGGYTF.

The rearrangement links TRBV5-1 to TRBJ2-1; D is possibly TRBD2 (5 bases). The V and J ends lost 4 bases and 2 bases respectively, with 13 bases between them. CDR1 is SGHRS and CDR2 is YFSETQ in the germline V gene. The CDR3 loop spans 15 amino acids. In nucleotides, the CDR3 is TGCGCCAGCAGCACAACTAGTTCGACCTACAATGAGCAGTTCTTC. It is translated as CASSTTSSTYNEQFF.

The CDR3 region has the DNA TGTGCCAGCGGCCGGGACAGGAATAATTCACCCCTCCACTTT. Its protein product is CASGRDRNNSPLHF. The chain carries TRBV28 and TRBJ1-6; 8 bases agree with TRBD1. Germline V lookup: CDR1 MDHEN, CDR2 SYDVKM. CDR3 length: 14 amino acids. Germline trimming cut 8 bases from V and 5 bases from J; bases unmatched to any gene: 5. The full variable domain, completed using reference TRBV28 and TRBJ1-6, is DVKVTQSSRYLVKRTGEKVFLECVQDMDHENMFWYRQDPGLGLRLIYFSYDVKMKEKGDIPEGYSVSREKKERFSLILESASTNQTSMYLCASGRDRNNSPLHFGNGTRLTVT.

As DNA, the CDR3 is TGTGCCATCAGTGACAGGGGCTATGGCTACACCTTC. It translates to CAISDRGYGYTF. The chain has TRBV10-3 and TRBJ1-2; D might be TRBD1 (6 bases). The length of the CDR3 is 12 residues. The V end was cut by 3 bases, the J end by 4 bases, with 6 bases between. CDR1 and CDR2 (germline): ENHRY, SYGVKD.

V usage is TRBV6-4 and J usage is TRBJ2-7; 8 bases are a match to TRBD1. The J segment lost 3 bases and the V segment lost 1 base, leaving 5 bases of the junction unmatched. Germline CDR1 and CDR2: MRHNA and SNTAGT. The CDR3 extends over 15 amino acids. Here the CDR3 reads CASSDLDRVDYEQYF. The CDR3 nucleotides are TGTGCCAGCAGTGACTTGGACAGGGTTGACTACGAGCAGTACTTC.

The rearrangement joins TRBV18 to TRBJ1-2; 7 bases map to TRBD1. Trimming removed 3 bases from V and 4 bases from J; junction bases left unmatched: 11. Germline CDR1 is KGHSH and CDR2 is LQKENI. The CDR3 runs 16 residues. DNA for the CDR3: TGTGCCAGCTCACCGCAAAACAGGGGCGCCAGCTATGGCTACACCTTC. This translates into CASSPQNRGASYGYTF.

CDR3 protein: CASSQDWRAYEQYF. The CDR3 nucleotides read TGTGCCAGCAGCCAAGATTGGCGGGCCTACGAGCAGTACTTC. The gene calls are TRBV4-2 and TRBJ2-7; D might be TRBD2 (5 bases). Between the trimmed V and J ends, which lost 0 bases and 2 bases, there was a span of 8 bases. The CDR3 consists of 14 residues. Germline CDR1 reads LGHNA; CDR2 reads YNFKEQ.

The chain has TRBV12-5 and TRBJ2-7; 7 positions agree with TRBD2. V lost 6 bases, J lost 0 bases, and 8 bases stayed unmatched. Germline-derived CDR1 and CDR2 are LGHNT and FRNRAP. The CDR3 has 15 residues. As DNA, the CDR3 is TGTGCTAGTGGATTCGTAGCGGGTAGCTCCTACGAGCAGTACTTC. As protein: CASGFVAGSSYEQYF.

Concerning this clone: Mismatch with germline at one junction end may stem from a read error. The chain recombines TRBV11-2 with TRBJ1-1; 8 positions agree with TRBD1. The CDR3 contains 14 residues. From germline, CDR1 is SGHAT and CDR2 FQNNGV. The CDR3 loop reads CASSPRQGNAEAFF. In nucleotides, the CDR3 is TGTGCCAGCAGCCCCCGACAGGGGAACGCTGAAGCTTTCTTT.

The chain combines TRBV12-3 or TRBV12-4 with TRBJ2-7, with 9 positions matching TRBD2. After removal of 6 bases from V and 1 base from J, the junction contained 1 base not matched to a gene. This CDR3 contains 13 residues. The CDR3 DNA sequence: TGTGCCAGCAGGACTAGCGGATCCTACGAGCAGTACTTC. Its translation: CASRTSGSYEQYF.